The 26 T cell receptor beta chains listed next were all sequenced from one sample in a study of T cells in Graves' hyperthyroidism and ophthalmopathy. TCR beta CDR3 regions were amplified from RNA. The HTBI set primed first-round TCR CDR3 RT-PCR. TCRdb itself ran the multiplex PCR reads through MiXCR, one entry per CDR3 protein. The table lists hundreds of thousands of distinct CDR3 sequences, around 40% of them singletons, with 30% to 40% in the top ten. Sequences were obtained from blood. The receptors were sampled from a woman aged 40-49 years with Graves' hyperthyroidism.

Here the CDR3 DNA reads TGTGCCATCAGTGAGTCGCGGCTCTTCACAGATACGCAGTATTTT. It encodes CAISESRLFTDTQYF. The chain combines TRBV10-3 with TRBJ2-3, with no clear D. The length of the CDR3 is 15 residues. With 0 bases removed from V and 2 bases from J, the gap between germline ends came to 9 bases. Germline CDR1 reads ENHRY; CDR2 reads SYGVKD.

This clonotype was observed once. The chain joins TRBV29-1 to TRBJ1-5; weak D call: TRBD1 (5 bases). Germline assignment: CDR1 SQVTM and CDR2 ANQGSEA. There are 13 residues in the CDR3. V lost 8 bases and J lost 2, with 13 bases in between. Here the CDR3 DNA reads TGCAGCTACAGGACTCGTGGCAATCAGCCCCAGCATTTT. Protein sequence: CSYRTRGNQPQHF.

On this clonotype itself: With a much larger clone just one base away, this may be a read error. The CDR3 nucleotides are TGCGCCAGCTCCGGGGCATCCCCAGATGCGCAGTATTTT. This translates into CASSGASPDAQYF. V gene TRBV5-1 combines with J gene TRBJ2-3, with D perhaps matching TRBD1 or TRBD2 (5 bases each). The CDR3 sequence is 13 residues long. Per the germline V gene, CDR1 is SGHRS and CDR2 is YFSETQ.

The V gene is TRBV10-3, the J gene TRBJ1-2; no clear D. Per the germline V gene, CDR1 is ENHRY and CDR2 is SYGVKD. The CDR3 runs to 13 residues. V dropped 0 bases and J dropped 6 bases, with 8 bases sitting between them. The DNA for the CDR3 is TGTGCCATCAGTGAGTCTTATGGGAATGGCTACACCTTC. It specifies CAISESYGNGYTF.

This clonotype was detected only a few times. The chain uses TRBV6-6 and TRBJ2-2, with D uncertain. Trimming took 2 bases from V and 7 from J, leaving 8 bases between them. CDR1 MNHNY and CDR2 SVGAGI come from the germline V gene (reference sequence). This CDR3 region has 13 residues. CDR3 region: CASSYAVGGELFF. Here the CDR3 DNA reads TGTGCCAGCAGTTACGCCGTCGGCGGGGAGCTGTTTTTT.

Many counts were recorded for this clonotype. The V and J genes are TRBV6-5 and TRBJ1-6; 8 bases line up with TRBD1. The ends lost 7 bases at V and 7 bases at J; junction bases unmatched: 6. This CDR3 comprises 14 residues. Germline lookup yields CDR1 MNHEY and CDR2 SVGAGI. In nucleotides, the CDR3 is TGTGCCAGCACACGGGACAGGCAGAATTCACCCCTCCACTTT. Protein product: CASTRDRQNSPLHF.

The genes are TRBV4-2 and TRBJ2-5; either TRBD1 or TRBD2 may fit D (5 bases each). Trimming took 0 bases from V and 5 from J, leaving 10 bases between them. The germline gives CDR1 LGHNA, CDR2 YNFKEQ. CDR3 length: 14 residues. Here the CDR3 DNA reads TGTGCCAGCAGCCAAGAGACGGGGCTTGAGACCCAGTACTTC. Protein sequence: CASSQETGLETQYF.

This clonotype was picked up a small number of times. The J gene is TRBJ1-1, the V gene TRBV4-1; TRBD1 might be the D (6 bases). V gave up 3 bases and J gave up 3 bases, with 11 bases separating them. Germline V gene data show CDR1 as MGHRA and CDR2 as YSYEKL. This CDR3 contains 14 residues. This CDR3 reads CASSQDSVYTEAFF. CDR3 DNA: TGCGCCAGCAGCCAGGACAGTGTTTACACTGAAGCTTTCTTT.

This clonotype was seen at least ten times. The V call is TRBV5-6, the J call TRBJ2-7, with D hard to call. The CDR3 loop spans 12 amino acids. The germline V gene has CDR1 SGHDT and CDR2 YYEEEE. V shed 4 bases and J shed 5 bases, with 10 bases lying between them. CDR3 coding DNA: TGTGCCAGCAGCATAAGTCGTCACGAGCAGTACTTC. Translated: CASSISRHEQYF.

This clonotype was observed a handful of times. This chain links TRBV9 with TRBJ2-7; TRBD2 agrees at 7 bases. The length of the CDR3 is 15 residues. Trimming took 4 bases from V and 4 from J; bases not matched to a gene: 11. CDR1 is SGDLS and CDR2 is YYNGEE in the germline V gene. This chain's CDR3 is CASSPEGKGGYEQYF. CDR3 DNA: TGTGCCAGCAGCCCCGAAGGAAAGGGAGGGTACGAGCAGTACTTC.

With regard to this clonotype: A junction boundary mismatches the germline segment, possibly from a read error. The chain recombines TRBV10-2 with TRBJ2-7; 8 bases line up with TRBD1. In germline, CDR1 is WSHSY, CDR2 SAAADI. CDR3 size: 15 residues. The CDR3, as DNA: TGCGCCAGCAGCCAAGACAGGGGTTATCCCTACGGGCAGTACTTC. Translated: CASSQDRGYPYGQYF.

On this clonotype itself: This may be a read error: a much more frequent sequence differs by one nucleotide. The rearrangement joins TRBV10-2 to TRBJ1-3, with TRBD1 matching 10 bases. Germline V lookup: CDR1 WSHSY, CDR2 SAAADI. The trim removed 6 bases at V and 7 bases at J, leaving 6 bases unmatched. The CDR3 has 14 residues. CDR3 loop: CASRAGTGDNTIYF. The CDR3 coding sequence is TGCGCCAGCAGGGCCGGGACAGGGGATAACACCATATATTTT.

This clonotype has a handful of counts. CDR3 sequence (DNA): TGTGCCAGCAGTTTATTGGGGGAGATGGGAGGGACCGGCTACACCTTC. Encoded protein: CASSLLGEMGGTGYTF. This chain connects TRBV6-6 to TRBJ1-2; tentatively, D is TRBD1 (5 bases). The CDR3 runs 16 residues. V was pared by 4 bases and J by 8 bases, with 23 bases between. Germline V gene sequence: CDR1 MNHNY, CDR2 SVGAGI (reference sequence).

The gene calls are TRBV5-6 and TRBJ1-6, with D perhaps TRBD1 (5 bases). Germline loops: CDR1 SGHDT, CDR2 YYEEEE. The CDR3 runs 15 residues. Trimming removed 4 bases at V and 8 bases at J, with 16 bases between. CDR3 in amino acids: CASSASGPGHSPLHF. In DNA, the CDR3 is TGTGCCAGCAGCGCCTCAGGGCCGGGGCATTCACCCCTCCACTTT. The full variable domain, in which reference TRBV5-6 and TRBJ1-6 provide the parts outside the CDR3, is DAGVTQSPTHLIKTRGQQVTLRCSPKSGHDTVSWYQQALGQGPQFIFQYYEEEERQRGNFPDRFSGHQFPNYSSELNVNALLLGDSALYLCASSASGPGHSPLHFGNGTRLTVT.

Only a few counts were recorded for this clonotype. The V and J genes are TRBV25-1 and TRBJ2-2; D possibly corresponds to TRBD2 (6 bases). The CDR3 consists of 13 residues. CDR1 and CDR2 from the germline V gene are MGHDK and SYGVNS. V shed 3 bases and J shed 7 bases, with 9 bases lying between them. CDR3 in DNA: TGTGCCAGCAGTGATTCGGGGGTCGGGGAGCTGTTTTTT. Amino acids: CASSDSGVGELFF.

V usage is TRBV9 and J usage is TRBJ2-2; no reliable D call. CDR1 and CDR2 (germline): SGDLS, YYNGEE. CDR3 length: 16 residues. Between the trimmed V and J ends, which lost 5 bases and 0 bases, there was a span of 14 bases. In nucleotides, the CDR3 is TGTGCCAGCAGTCGTAACTCTCCCGCGAACACCGGGGAGCTGTTTTTT. This sequence encodes CASSRNSPANTGELFF.

This clonotype was detected ten times or more. The CDR3 region has the DNA TGTGCCAGCAAACTAGCGGTCACCGGGGAGCTGTTTTTT. It translates to CASKLAVTGELFF. V usage is TRBV12-3 or TRBV12-4 and J usage is TRBJ2-2; 8 bases match TRBD2. The length of the CDR3 is 13 residues. After removal of 7 bases from V and 4 bases from J, the junction contained 2 bases not matched to a gene.

The rearrangement joins TRBV15 to TRBJ1-2; D not resolved. CDR1 is LNHNV, CDR2 YYDKDF, per germline (reference sequence). There are 13 residues in the CDR3. V shed 4 bases and J shed 2 bases, with 8 bases lying between them. The CDR3 spells CATSKYGNYGYTF. CDR3 sequence (DNA): TGTGCCACCAGCAAATACGGGAACTATGGCTACACCTTC.

The table lists this clonotype with many counts. The rearrangement uses TRBV24-1 and TRBJ1-2; tentative D call: TRBD1 (5 bases). V was clipped by 8 bases and J by 5 bases, with 17 bases between them. This CDR3 has 14 residues. Germline CDR1 is KGHDR and CDR2 is SFDVKD. The CDR3 DNA is TGTGCCACCAACTCCGGGACGGGCACATATGGCTACACCTTC. Translation: CATNSGTGTYGYTF.

This chain joins TRBV20-1 and TRBJ1-2; 8 nucleotides match TRBD1. V shed 5 bases, J shed 4 bases, and the junction held 9 bases outside the gene matches. CDR3 length: 14 residues. Germline V gives CDR1 DFQATT, CDR2 SNEGSKA (reference sequence). CDR3 residues: CSARRPGQGYGYTF. Written as DNA, the CDR3 is TGCAGTGCTCGGAGGCCCGGACAGGGCTATGGCTACACCTTC.

This clonotype occurred a few times. This sequence joins TRBV4-1 and TRBJ1-6; D is ambiguous. The CDR3 covers 15 residues. From germline, CDR1 is MGHRA and CDR2 YSYEKL. Trimming cost V 1 base and J 5 bases, with 9 bases left between them. The CDR3 reads CASSQVVQDNSPLHF. As DNA, the CDR3 is TGCGCCAGCAGCCAAGTTGTGCAGGATAATTCACCCCTCCACTTT.

V gene TRBV7-9 combines with J gene TRBJ1-5; D might be TRBD1 (6 bases). Trimming removed 3 bases at V and 6 bases at J, with 18 bases between. This CDR3 contains 16 residues. Looked up from germline, CDR1 is SEHNR and CDR2 is FQNEAQ (reference sequence). The CDR3 region is CASSLEVGGRGQPQHF. CDR3 coding DNA: TGTGCCAGCAGCTTGGAAGTTGGGGGGCGCGGTCAGCCCCAGCATTTT. The full variable domain, its missing parts supplied by reference TRBV7-9 and TRBJ1-5, is DTGVSQNPRHKITKRGQNVTFRCDPISEHNRLYWYRQTLGQGPEFLTYFQNEAQLEKSRLLSDRFSAERPKGSFSTLEIQRTEQGDSAMYLCASSLEVGGRGQPQHFGDGTRLSIL.

This clonotype was seen ten or more times. The chain links TRBV20-1 to TRBJ2-7; D is undetermined. From germline, CDR1 is DFQATT and CDR2 SNEGSKA (reference sequence). This CDR3 comprises 12 residues. V lost 2 bases, J lost 2 bases, and 7 bases lay in between. Here the CDR3 DNA reads TGCAGTGCTAGACCTGACCCCTACGAGCAGTACTTC. The encoded protein is CSARPDPYEQYF.

This clonotype was seen repeatedly, ten times or more. The chain recombines TRBV5-5 with TRBJ1-6; D is ambiguous. This CDR3 spans 16 amino acids. V shed 3 bases and J shed 7 bases, with 17 bases lying between them. Germline V gene sequence: CDR1 SGHKS, CDR2 YYEKEE (reference sequence). CDR3 region: CASSSREGRTNSPLHF. The CDR3 bases are TGTGCCAGCAGCTCCCGGGAGGGTAGGACGAATTCACCCCTCCACTTT.

This rearrangement joins TRBV29-1 to TRBJ2-5, with 16 bases fitting TRBD2. Germline CDR1 SQVTM, CDR2 ANQGSEA. The junction had 5 bases not matched to a gene; V was cut back by 8 bases and J by 2 bases. The CDR3 extends over 15 amino acids. Here the CDR3 DNA reads TGCAGCTTGGGACTAGCGGGAGGGCCACAAGAGACCCAGTACTTC. As protein: CSLGLAGGPQETQYF.

The V gene is TRBV19, the J gene TRBJ1-5; tentatively, D is TRBD1 (5 bases). Between the trimmed V and J ends, which lost 4 bases and 11 bases, there was a span of 9 bases. This CDR3 has 11 amino acids. Germline-derived CDR1 and CDR2 are LNHDA and SQIVND (reference sequence). DNA of the CDR3: TGTGCCAGTAGTAGGGGGGAGACCCAGCATTTT. Translation: CASSRGETQHF.